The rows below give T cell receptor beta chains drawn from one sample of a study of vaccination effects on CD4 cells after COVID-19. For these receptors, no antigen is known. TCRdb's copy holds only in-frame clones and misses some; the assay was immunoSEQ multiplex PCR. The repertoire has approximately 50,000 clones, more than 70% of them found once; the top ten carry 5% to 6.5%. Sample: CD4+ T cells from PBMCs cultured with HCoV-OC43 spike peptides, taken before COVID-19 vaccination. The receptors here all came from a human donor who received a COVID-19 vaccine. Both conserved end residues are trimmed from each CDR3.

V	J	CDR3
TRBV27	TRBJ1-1	ASTRTGGLEAF
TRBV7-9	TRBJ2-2	ASSSYINTGELF
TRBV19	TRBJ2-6	ASSMVANVLT
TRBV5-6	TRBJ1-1	ASSEQWNTEAF
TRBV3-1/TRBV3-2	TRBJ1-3	ASRDGQLDGNTIY
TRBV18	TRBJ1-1	ASSRDKNTEAF
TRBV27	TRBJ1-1	ASSFDRRLTMNTEAF
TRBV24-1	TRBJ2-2	ATSDQDYAGHTGELF
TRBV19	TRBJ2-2	ASSRQPNTGELF
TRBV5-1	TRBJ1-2	ASSVGASYGYT
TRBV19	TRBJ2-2	ASTIQGATNTGELF
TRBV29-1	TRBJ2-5	SSNTGSRETQY
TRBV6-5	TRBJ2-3	ASKGSGDTQY
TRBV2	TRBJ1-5	ASSERRDNQPQH
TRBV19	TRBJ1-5	ASSIQTGIQPQH
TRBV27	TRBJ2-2	ASSYRSPNTGELF
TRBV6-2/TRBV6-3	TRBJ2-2	ASSPGQGADTGELF
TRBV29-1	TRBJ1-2	SVELGHTNYGYT
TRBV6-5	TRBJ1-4	ASRWTGSSEKLF
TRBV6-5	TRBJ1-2	ASRGQPQMYGYT
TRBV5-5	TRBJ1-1	ASSQRQVNTEAF
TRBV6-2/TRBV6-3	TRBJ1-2	ASSPLGQGGYGYT
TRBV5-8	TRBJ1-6	ASSLDRTGGSPLH
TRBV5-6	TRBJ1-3	ASSLGHTSGNTIY
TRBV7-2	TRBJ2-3	ASSPGLWNTQY
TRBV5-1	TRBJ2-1	ASSGGLSLEQF
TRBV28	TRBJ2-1	ASSLYEQF
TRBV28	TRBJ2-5	ASRAQGAGETQY
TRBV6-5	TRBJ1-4	ASRRDVTNEKLF
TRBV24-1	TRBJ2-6	ATRNSGANVLT
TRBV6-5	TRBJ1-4	ASSPTGGREKLF
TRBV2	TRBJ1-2	ASSVARIYGYT
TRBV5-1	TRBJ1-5	ASSLHSNQPQH
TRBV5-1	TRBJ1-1	ASSQKTGPNTEAF
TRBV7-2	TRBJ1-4	ASSLGTVNEKLF
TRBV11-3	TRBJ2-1	ASSFGGAYNEQF
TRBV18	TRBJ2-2	ASSPLPGDTGELF
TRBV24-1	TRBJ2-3	ATSTGLTTATDTQY
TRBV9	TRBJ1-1	ASSVATGRRAF
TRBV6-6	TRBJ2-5	ASKPLAGVQETQY
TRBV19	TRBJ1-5	ASRQGNSNQPQH
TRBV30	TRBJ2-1	AWSGEGFEQF
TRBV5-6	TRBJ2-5	ASSLQGRQQTQY